This T cell receptor beta chain was captured by sequencing in a study of CD8 T cells in ankylosing spondylitis. Points from the study as a whole: Peripheral blood samples showed relatively rare disease-linked clones, and these clones were CD8+. There were earlier reports of some motif variants in reactive arthritis synovial fluid and blood. Several highly homologous variants formed a TCR beta motif that appeared characteristic of ankylosing spondylitis blood.

Trimming at V came to 9 bases and at J to 4 bases, leaving 5 bases not matched to a gene. The CDR3 has 13 amino acids. Germline CDR1 LNHDA, CDR2 SQIVND (reference sequence). TCRdb reprocessed the 5' RACE reads with MiXCR, giving one entry per CDR3 protein. The data hold 200,000 to 250,000 distinct CDR3 sequences, with around 10% observed a single time. This clonotype has ten or more counts. What it binds is not known. The sequence was obtained from a male donor with ankylosing spondylitis or in good health (not recorded which). V is TRBV19 and J is TRBJ2-3; 9 bases map to TRBD1. Sequencing was done on a sample of blood, either unsorted or a sorted T cell fraction (not recorded which). Written as DNA, the CDR3 is TGTGCCAGCACTTGGACAGGGGCAGATACGCAGTATTTT. Translated: CASTWTGADTQYF.